A single sample gave rise to the 27 T cell receptor beta chains below, sequenced in a study of radiotherapy plus CTLA-4 blockade in lung cancer (dated by TCRdb to 2016 to 2019). Receptor amplification or capture employed the immunoSEQ multiplex PCR assay. Sourced from immuneACCESS, this table was stored by TCRdb with only in-frame sequences that have V and J called. A share of the clones is absent; for the studies checked, an unresolved V gene accounts for under half, and the remainder has no known explanation. The sample table contains 70,000 to 85,000 clones; only one count was recorded for roughly 80% of them. Approximately 10% of the sample goes to the ten largest clones. Sequenced here: peripheral blood, sampled from a patient treated with radiotherapy plus ipilimumab. The receptors were sampled from a human donor with non-small cell lung cancer whose response to radiotherapy plus ipilimumab could not be evaluated.

V and J are TRBV10-2 and TRBJ2-1; D is uncertain. Germline loops: CDR1 WSHSY, CDR2 SAAADI. This CDR3 has 14 amino acids. The V gene lost 1 base and the J gene lost 3 bases, with 7 bases spanning the gap. The CDR3 bases are TGCGCCAGCAGTGAGTTCGTATTCTACAATGAGCAGTTCTTC. Its protein product is CASSEFVFYNEQFF.

V and J are TRBV10-1 and TRBJ2-2, with 7 nucleotides matching TRBD1. V was pared by 10 bases and J by 1 base, with 6 bases of the junction left unmatched. There are 14 residues in the CDR3. The germline gives CDR1 WNHNN, CDR2 SYGVQD (reference sequence). CDR3 nucleotides: TGCGCCACCACGGGACAGTTGAACACCGGGGAGCTGTTTTTT. It specifies CATTGQLNTGELFF.

V and J are TRBV4-2 and TRBJ2-1; D uncertain. Germline CDR1 and CDR2: LGHNA and YNFKEQ. The CDR3 extends over 12 amino acids. Trimming took off 4 bases at V and 7 bases at J, with 8 bases between the two ends. For the CDR3, the DNA is TGTGCCAGCAGCCTTGGCAGGAATGAGCAGTTCTTC. This codes for CASSLGRNEQFF.

The chain carries TRBV6-6 and TRBJ2-3; 9 positions agree with TRBD1. The CDR3 sequence is 16 residues long. Germline loops: CDR1 MNHNY, CDR2 SVGAGI (reference sequence). V lost 6 bases to trimming and J lost 1 base; unmatched junction nucleotides: 8. This CDR3 is CASRPMGQGGTDTQYF. The CDR3 nucleotides are TGTGCCAGCAGGCCGATGGGACAGGGCGGCACAGATACGCAGTATTTT.

This rearrangement joins TRBV11-3 to TRBJ2-1, with a tentative D call TRBD2 (5 bases). Germline-derived CDR1 and CDR2 are SGHNT and YENEEA. The length of the CDR3 is 15 residues. V dropped 0 bases and J dropped 4 bases, with 10 bases sitting between them. The CDR3 sequence is CASSLEGETYNEQFF. The CDR3 coding sequence is TGTGCCAGCAGCTTAGAGGGAGAAACATACAATGAGCAGTTCTTC.

The rearrangement uses TRBV30 and TRBJ1-3; D call uncertain. Trimming left V 5 bases short and J 2 bases short, with 19 bases between. The CDR3 has 16 amino acids. Germline CDR1 reads GTSNPN; CDR2 reads SVGIG (reference sequence). CDR3 sequence (DNA): TGTGCCTGGGAGAATTTTAATTCACTTGCTGGAAACACCATATATTTT. It yields the protein CAWENFNSLAGNTIYF.

The chain uses TRBV2 and TRBJ1-4; no reliable D call. CDR1 SNHLY and CDR2 FYNNEI come from the germline V gene. V was trimmed by 1 base and J by 7 bases, leaving 10 bases between them. There are 14 residues in the CDR3. CDR3 amino acids: CASSEVPAGEKLFF. DNA of the CDR3: TGTGCCAGCAGTGAAGTACCAGCAGGTGAAAAACTGTTTTTT.

This clone was counted only a few times. The rearrangement joins TRBV16 to TRBJ1-3, with D perhaps matching TRBD1 (5 bases). CDR3 length: 15 amino acids. With 0 bases removed from V and 1 base from J, the gap between germline ends came to 7 bases. Looked up from germline, CDR1 is KGHSY and CDR2 is FQNENV. The CDR3 nucleotides are TGTGCCAGCAGCCAATCGGAGGGGTCTGGAAACACCATATATTTT. This encodes CASSQSEGSGNTIYF.

V gene TRBV27 combines with J gene TRBJ2-2, with TRBD2 identical over 11 bases. CDR1 and CDR2 from the germline V gene are MNHEY and SMNVEV (reference sequence). V shed 0 bases and J 3 bases; nucleotides not matched to a gene: 6. This CDR3 spans 18 amino acids. The CDR3 loop is CASSLSHTSGGYTGELFF. The CDR3 nucleotides are TGTGCCAGCAGTTTATCGCACACTAGCGGGGGCTACACCGGGGAGCTGTTTTTT.

This rearrangement joins TRBV7-2 to TRBJ1-1, with 7 bases aligning to TRBD1. The V segment lost 0 bases and the J segment 1 base; nucleotides outside the gene matches: 8. Germline assignment: CDR1 SGHTA and CDR2 FQGNSA. The CDR3 has 17 amino acids. CDR3 residues: CASSLAGTEMWNTEAFF. The CDR3 DNA reads TGTGCCAGCAGCTTAGCGGGGACAGAGATGTGGAACACTGAAGCTTTCTTT.

This clone was seen a few times. The chain combines TRBV6-6 with TRBJ1-1; tentative D call: TRBD1 (5 bases). V gave up 7 bases and J gave up 1 base, with 10 bases separating them. Germline loops: CDR1 MNHNY, CDR2 SVGAGI (reference sequence). CDR3 length: 13 residues. The CDR3 here is CASNPTANTEAFF. The CDR3 coding sequence is TGTGCCAGCAACCCGACAGCGAACACTGAAGCTTTCTTT.

The V and J genes are TRBV19 and TRBJ2-3; D possibly corresponds to TRBD1 (5 bases). Germline V lookup: CDR1 LNHDA, CDR2 SQIVND (reference sequence). V dropped 5 bases and J dropped 2 bases, with 11 bases sitting between them. This CDR3 has 14 amino acids. CDR3 in amino acids: CASSLRAVTDTQYF. The CDR3, as DNA: TGTGCCAGTAGTCTCAGGGCGGTCACAGATACGCAGTATTTT.

The V and J genes are TRBV2 and TRBJ2-5, with 7 nucleotides matching TRBD2. After removal of 2 bases from V and 5 bases from J, the junction contained 14 bases not matched to a gene. The germline CDR1 and CDR2 sequences are SNHLY and FYNNEI. The CDR3 length is 17 residues. CDR3 in amino acids: CASSEQPGGVNGETQYF. The CDR3 bases are TGTGCCAGCAGTGAACAACCTGGGGGGGTGAACGGGGAGACCCAGTACTTC.

The rearrangement links TRBV5-4 to TRBJ2-5, with TRBD1 as a possible D gene (7 bases). V was trimmed by 4 bases and J by 2 bases, leaving 18 bases between them. CDR1 SGHNT and CDR2 YYREEE come from the germline V gene (reference sequence). The CDR3 contains 16 residues. CDR3 amino acids: CASSKPVQGRQETQYF. The CDR3 nucleotides are TGTGCCAGCAGCAAGCCAGTACAGGGGAGGCAAGAGACCCAGTACTTC.

This clone was seen a single time. The V gene is TRBV4-1, the J gene TRBJ1-1; D gene uncertain. V lost 5 bases and J 0 bases, leaving 16 bases between the germline ends. This CDR3 contains 16 residues. In germline, CDR1 is MGHRA, CDR2 YSYEKL. This chain's CDR3 is CASSSQGVMMNTEAFF. CDR3 nucleotides: TGCGCCAGCAGCTCTCAAGGAGTAATGATGAACACTGAAGCTTTCTTT.

CDR3 nucleotides: TGTGCCAGCAGTTACGCGCTCCGGGACTCTAACTATGGCTACACCTTC. It codes for CASSYALRDSNYGYTF. The gene calls are TRBV6-5 and TRBJ1-2; D possibly corresponds to TRBD1 (5 bases). The V and J ends lost 2 bases and 0 bases respectively, with 13 bases between them. The V gene's germline CDR1 is MNHEY and CDR2 SVGAGI. There are 16 residues in the CDR3.

This chain links TRBV27 with TRBJ2-7; D gene uncertain. The CDR3 length is 12 residues. CDR1 is MNHEY and CDR2 is SMNVEV in the germline V gene (reference sequence). Trimming left V 5 bases short and J 0 bases short, with 5 bases between. CDR3 nucleotide sequence: TGTGCCAGCAGTCCTAACTCCTACGAGCAGTACTTC. Its protein product is CASSPNSYEQYF.

This clone appeared a few times. One end of the junction varies from germline; a read error may be responsible. The chain recombines TRBV10-3 with TRBJ2-5; TRBD1 matches at 10 bases. The CDR3 has 14 residues. CDR1 and CDR2 (germline): ENHRY, SYGVKD. This CDR3 reads CAITEDRGQETQYF. As DNA, the CDR3 is TGTGCCATCACTGAGGACAGGGGGCAAGAGACCCAGTACTTC.

This sequence joins TRBV6-5 and TRBJ2-7; D remains ambiguous. The CDR3 spans 14 residues. CDR1 is MNHEY, CDR2 SVGAGI, per germline. The V and J ends lost 5 bases and 0 bases respectively, with 11 bases between them. This CDR3 is CASSGQANSYEQYF. The DNA for the CDR3 is TGTGCCAGCAGTGGGCAGGCTAACTCCTACGAGCAGTACTTC.

The rearrangement joins TRBV18 to TRBJ1-1; the match to TRBD1 covers 8 bases. The CDR3 consists of 15 residues. Germline V gene lookup returns CDR1 KGHSH and CDR2 LQKENI. V shed 6 bases and J 0 bases; nucleotides not matched to a gene: 6. CDR3 sequence reads: CASSPMDRVNTEAFF. CDR3 bases: TGTGCCAGCTCGCCGATGGACAGGGTGAACACTGAAGCTTTCTTT.

This sequence joins TRBV7-2 and TRBJ2-1; TRBD2 matches at 14 bases. This CDR3 region has 16 residues. CDR1 and CDR2 from the germline V gene are SGHTA and FQGNSA. V lost 4 bases and J lost 8; bases outside the gene matches: 7. The CDR3 here is CASSSRLAGGWDEQFF. As DNA, the CDR3 is TGTGCCAGCAGCTCTCGACTAGCGGGAGGGTGGGATGAGCAGTTCTTC.

J is TRBJ2-4 and V is TRBV7-2; unclear D gene. Germline V gene lookup returns CDR1 SGHTA and CDR2 FQGNSA. V was cut by 5 bases and J by 8 bases, with 16 bases left in between. The CDR3 is 14 amino acids. DNA for the CDR3: TGTGCCAGCAGCCGTGGTCCCTCGGCGGACATTCAGTACTTC. It yields the protein CASSRGPSADIQYF.

Concerning this clone itself: The same CDR3 is also encoded by other DNA sequences in this sample. DNA for the CDR3: TGTGCCAGCAGCGCCCAGACAGGCGCAAACTATGGCTACACCTTC. It translates to CASSAQTGANYGYTF. The genes are TRBV9 and TRBJ1-2, with a weak D call TRBD1 (6 bases). Germline V gene data show CDR1 as SGDLS and CDR2 as YYNGEE. This CDR3 contains 15 residues. Between the trimmed V and J ends, which lost 3 bases and 2 bases, there was a span of 14 bases.

The CDR3 region has the DNA TGTGCCAGCACCCATGTTCTGGGGGGCTCCTACGAGCAGTACTTC. This gives the protein CASTHVLGGSYEQYF. The V gene is TRBV28, the J gene TRBJ2-7; maybe TRBD2 (6 bases). CDR1 and CDR2 (germline): MDHEN, SYDVKM. V was clipped by 7 bases and J by 0 bases, with 16 bases between them. The CDR3 consists of 15 residues.

This sequence joins TRBV5-4 and TRBJ1-3; TRBD1 matches 8 bases. The CDR3 has 15 amino acids. Germline CDR1 and CDR2: SGHNT and YYREEE (reference sequence). V was clipped by 4 bases and J by 2 bases; unmatched bases: 5. CDR3 DNA: TGTGCCAGCAGCCCGACAGGGGCGGCTGGAAACACCATATATTTT. The encoded protein is CASSPTGAAGNTIYF.

The chain uses TRBV6-6 and TRBJ1-2, with D unresolved. Trimming removed 6 bases at V and 6 bases at J, with 14 bases between. The CDR3 is made up of 13 amino acids. From germline, CDR1 is MNHNY and CDR2 SVGAGI (reference sequence). The CDR3 DNA sequence: TGTGCCAGCAGGCTGAGTCCTGAGCATGGCTACACCTTC. This encodes CASRLSPEHGYTF.

The V and J genes are TRBV4-3 and TRBJ1-2; 10 bases agree with TRBD1. In germline, CDR1 is LGHNA, CDR2 YSLEER. The CDR3 is 16 residues long. J was trimmed by 8 bases and V by 1 base; bases with no gene match: 10. CDR3 nucleotides: TGCGCCAGCAGCCAAGGGATGGGACAGGGGAAGGGAGGCTACACCTTC. It codes for CASSQGMGQGKGGYTF.